This is a list of T cell receptor beta chains from one sample in a study of cytomegalovirus exposure and HLA in healthy donors. Sequencing was performed with immunoSEQ multiplex PCR; in TCRdb, only in-frame clones are kept and a portion is missing. The sample has about 150,000 clones; about 82% are singletons. Material for sequencing was PBMCs. These TCRs come from a human donor in good health. CDR3s include the opening cysteine and the closing phenylalanine or tryptophan. The D gene is left open where the match is weak. Clone size is given for some rows only: seen once, a few or many times, or a class if the clone is expanded.

D gene | J gene | V gene | clone size | CDR3 DNA | CDR3 protein
TRBD2 | TRBJ2-3 | TRBV5-1 | NA | TGCGCCAGCAGCTATGGGGGGGTCTCCTGGGGCACAGATACGCAGTATTTT | CASSYGGVSWGTDTQYF
NA | TRBJ2-5 | TRBV30 | NA | TGTGCCTGGAGTGAGTACGGATCGGGGGAGACCCAGTACTTC | CAWSEYGSGETQYF
TRBD2 | TRBJ2-7 | TRBV7-9 | once | TGTGCCAGCAGCAGCTATCGGACGGGGCGGGAGCCCTACGAGCAGTACTTC | CASSSYRTGREPYEQYF
NA | TRBJ1-3 | TRBV9 | NA | TGTGCCAGCAGCGCCTTCTCTGGAAACACCATATATTTT | CASSAFSGNTIYF
TRBD1 | TRBJ1-5 | TRBV5-1 | NA | TGCGCCAGCAGCCCTGGGACAGTCAATAGCAATCAGCCCCAGCATTTT | CASSPGTVNSNQPQHF
TRBD2 | TRBJ2-7 | TRBV27 | NA | TGTGCCAGCAGGACCCCGGGACTAGCGGGGGCCTACGAGCAGTACTTC | CASRTPGLAGAYEQYF
TRBD1 | TRBJ2-7 | TRBV5-1 | NA | TGCGCCAGCAGCGCCGGGACAGGGCGCGCGGGGATCTCCTACGAGCAGTACTTC | CASSAGTGRAGISYEQYF
TRBD2 | TRBJ2-1 | TRBV4-1 | NA | TGCGCCAGCAGCTTTCTAGCGGGTACCCGCTCCTACAATGAGCAGTTCTTC | CASSFLAGTRSYNEQFF
TRBD2 | TRBJ2-1 | TRBV7-9 | NA | TGTGCCAGCACCCAACTAGCGGGGGACGTGAATGAGCAGTTCTTC | CASTQLAGDVNEQFF
TRBD2 | TRBJ2-3 | TRBV4-1 | NA | TGCGCCAGCAGCCGCCTGGGGGCTAGCGGGAAAAGAGATACGCAGTATTTT | CASSRLGASGKRDTQYF
TRBD1 | TRBJ2-5 | TRBV5-6 | NA | TGTGTCAGCAGCGAGGCCGGGACAGCCGGGGAGACCCAGTACTTC | CVSSEAGTAGETQYF
TRBD2 | TRBJ2-7 | TRBV4-2 | NA | TGTGCCAGCAGCCATGAGCGGGGGTTAGACTACGAGCAGTACTTC | CASSHERGLDYEQYF
NA | TRBJ1-5 | TRBV28 | NA | TGTGCCAGCAACCGGGCGGGGCAACAGCCCCAGCATTTT | CASNRAGQQPQHF
NA | TRBJ2-1 | TRBV7-2 | NA | TGTGCCAGCAGCTTAGGAGCCCAGAGGGGGAATGAGCAGTTCTTC | CASSLGAQRGNEQFF
NA | TRBJ1-1 | TRBV27 | NA | TGTGCCAGCAGTCACAGGACAGTGAACACTGAAGCTTTCTTT | CASSHRTVNTEAFF
TRBD2 | TRBJ2-3 | TRBV30 | NA | TGTGCCTGGGGCCAAGGGACTACTAAATTCACAGATACGCAGTATTTT | CAWGQGTTKFTDTQYF
NA | TRBJ1-6 | TRBV5-8 | few | TGTGCCAGCAGCTTAGACGGGGGGCTTGGTTCACCCCTCCACTTT | CASSLDGGLGSPLHF
NA | TRBJ1-1 | TRBV25-1 | NA | TGTGCCAGCAGTGCTAGGATATTGAACACTGAAGCTTTCTTT | CASSARILNTEAFF
TRBD1 | TRBJ2-7 | TRBV4-1 | NA | TGCGCCAGCAGCCAAGAACGACAGGGGCACGAGCAGTACTTC | CASSQERQGHEQYF
NA | TRBJ2-5 | TRBV5-1 | once | TGCGCCAGCAGCCCCGACACGTACCAAGAGACCCAGTACTTC | CASSPDTYQETQYF
TRBD1 | TRBJ2-7 | TRBV27 | NA | TGTGCCAGCAGTTTATTGGGCTCGTCAGGGGGCCGGTACGAGCAGTACTTC | CASSLLGSSGGRYEQYF
NA | TRBJ1-1 | TRBV25-1 | once | TGTGCCAGCAGCGAGGGGAGGAGCACTGAAGCTTTCTTT | CASSEGRSTEAFF
NA | TRBJ2-1 | TRBV7-3 | NA | TGTGCCAGCAGCTTACTAGCCTACAATGAGCAGTTCTTC | CASSLLAYNEQFF
TRBD2 | TRBJ2-1 | TRBV12-5 | NA | TGTGCTAGTGGTTTGGGAACTAGCGCCTACAATGAGCAGTTCTTC | CASGLGTSAYNEQFF
NA | TRBJ1-1 | TRBV6-6 | NA | TGTGCCAGCAGTTACTCGGGCGGGGGGCAGGACACTGAAGCTTTCTTT | CASSYSGGGQDTEAFF
NA | TRBJ2-3 | TRBV5-1 | NA | TGCGCCAGCAGCTTGACCCCTAGCGGCACAGATACGCAGTATTTT | CASSLTPSGTDTQYF
NA | TRBJ2-3 | TRBV9 | NA | TGTGCCAGCAGCGCCCAACTAGCCACAGATACGCAGTATTTT | CASSAQLATDTQYF
NA | TRBJ2-3 | TRBV7-3 | NA | TGTGCCAGCAGCTTAACGGGGTCGTCGGGGTTCGAAGGGCGGGATACGCAGTATTTT | CASSLTGSSGFEGRDTQYF
NA | TRBJ1-1 | TRBV29-1 | NA | TGCAGCGTTGGGAGGGGATCGAACACTGAAGCTTTCTTT | CSVGRGSNTEAFF
NA | TRBJ1-1 | TRBV29-1 | NA | TGCAGCGTTGATGCAGGGATGAACACTGAAGCTTTCTTT | CSVDAGMNTEAFF
NA | TRBJ1-2 | TRBV7-9 | NA | TGTGCCAGCAGCTTACTCAGTCTCTATGGCTACACCTTC | CASSLLSLYGYTF
NA | TRBJ2-5 | TRBV4-1 | NA | TGCGCCAGCAGCCAAGAGTTAGGCGGGAACTACCCTAGAACCCAGTACTTC | CASSQELGGNYPRTQYF
TRBD1 | TRBJ1-1 | TRBV7-6 | NA | TGTGCCAGCAGCCCAACAGACAGGGGAGGTGCTTTCTTT | CASSPTDRGGAFF
TRBD1 | TRBJ1-4 | TRBV2 | NA | TGTGCCAGCAGTCCGGGACAGCTTAATGAAAAACTGTTTTTT | CASSPGQLNEKLFF
NA | TRBJ2-3 | TRBV27 | NA | TGTGCCAGCAGCAAAGGACAGAAACTCAACACAGATACGCAGTATTTT | CASSKGQKLNTDTQYF
NA | TRBJ2-4 | TRBV7-2 | few | TGTGCCAGCAGCTTAGAGCCTGCGGGCAACATTCAGTACTTC | CASSLEPAGNIQYF
TRBD2 | TRBJ2-5 | TRBV28 | once | TGTGCCAGCGGCGTACTAGCGGGATCGGGGGAGACCCAGTACTTC | CASGVLAGSGETQYF
TRBD1 | TRBJ1-2 | TRBV7-9 | NA | TGTGCCAGCATCGGGACAGGGGGTTTTGGCTATGGCTACACCTTC | CASIGTGGFGYGYTF
TRBD1 | TRBJ2-7 | TRBV5-1 | NA | TGCGCCAGCAGCTTGGCACATAGGGACAGGGGATCCTACGAGCAGTACTTC | CASSLAHRDRGSYEQYF
TRBD1 | TRBJ2-1 | TRBV11-2 | once | TGTGCCAGCAGCTCCCCTAGGGCTGACAGGGCGGAATACAATGAGCAGTTCTTC | CASSSPRADRAEYNEQFF
TRBD1 | TRBJ1-2 | TRBV27 | few | TGTGCCAGCAGGCGGGACAGGGTGAATGGCTACACCTTC | CASRRDRVNGYTF
TRBD2 | TRBJ2-1 | TRBV7-6 | NA | TGTGCCAGCAGCTTCGTAGCGGGAGGGCCGGGGGAAGAGCAGTTCTTC | CASSFVAGGPGEEQFF
NA | TRBJ2-1 | TRBV29-1 | NA | TGCAGCGTTGAAACCGGCGGGTCCTCCTACAATGAGCAGTTCTTC | CSVETGGSSYNEQFF
TRBD2 | TRBJ2-7 | TRBV29-1 | NA | TGCAGCGTCGTTCATAGCGGGAGGGAGTCCTACGAGCAGTACTTC | CSVVHSGRESYEQYF
NA | TRBJ2-7 | TRBV18 | NA | TGTGCCAGCTCCAAACAGGCTCGGGAGGAGCAGTACTTC | CASSKQAREEQYF
TRBD2 | TRBJ2-1 | TRBV11-3 | NA | TGTGCCAGCAGCTATTCTAGCGGAGGCAATGAGCAGTTCTTC | CASSYSSGGNEQFF
TRBD1 | TRBJ2-1 | TRBV5-1 | few | TGCGCCAGCAAGGCAGGGGGCCATGAGCAGTTCTTC | CASKAGGHEQFF
NA | TRBJ1-1 | TRBV6-5 | NA | TGTGCCAGCAGCTATGACAGCGTGAACACTGAAGCTTTCTTT | CASSYDSVNTEAFF
NA | TRBJ1-5 | TRBV2 | NA | TGTGCCAGCAGTGAAGCTGGACTTAGCAATCAGCCCCAGCATTTT | CASSEAGLSNQPQHF
NA | TRBJ2-3 | TRBV10-3 | NA | TGTGCCATCAGTGAGCCAGGGGTGAGCACAGATACGCAGTATTTT | CAISEPGVSTDTQYF
TRBD1 | TRBJ2-4 | TRBV11-1 | NA | TGTGCCAGCAGCTTTACGACAGGGGTAGACAAAAACATTCAGTACTTC | CASSFTTGVDKNIQYF